This TCR beta chain was sequenced for a study of shared clonotypes between healthy human individuals. Regarding the study as a whole: A reduction in generation probabilities was seen for non-shared clonotypes relative to those shared by all four donors. Clonotype sharing among donors was expected to depend on sequencing depth. Researchers found naive subsets generally carried larger estimated richness than memory subsets.

Germline-derived CDR1 and CDR2 are SGHAT and FQNNGV. This CDR3 comprises 14 residues. The study drew all its donors from Caucasian adults living in Nashville, Tennessee. Libraries were prepared by immunoSEQ multiplex PCR; TCRdb keeps only in-frame clonotypes and omits some of them. The sample carries approximately 500,000 clones, 90% to 97% recorded once. A word on this clone: Its antigen is not identified.

This sequence was found in a woman aged 25 to 45 in good health. The J gene is TRBJ2-5, the V gene TRBV11-2; TRBD1 matches at 8 bases. The end of the DNA is better explained by TRBJ2-7, so the J call may be wrong. The specimen was naive CD4+ T cells sorted from blood. Stated subset: CD45RA+ positively selected. The CDR3 DNA sequence: TGTGCCAGCAGCGGGCTTACAGGGGGGTACGAGCAGTACTTC. This codes for CASSGLTGGYEQYF.